Given below is one TCR beta chain in context. The antigen remains unidentified. Libraries were prepared by immunoSEQ multiplex PCR; TCRdb keeps only in-frame clonotypes and omits some of them. The data contain tens of thousands of clones, around 90% of them singletons. This entry belongs to a study of siplizumab effects on memory and regulatory T cells. Findings of the study overall: Memory T cells appeared less diverse than naive cells, which seemed to contribute substantially to alloresponse.

Trimming at V came to 7 bases and at J to 7 bases, leaving 7 bases not matched to a gene. The germline CDR1 and CDR2 sequences are SQVTM and ANQGSEA. The CDR3 has 13 residues. The sequence derives from a human donor in good health. Material for sequencing was CD8+ T cells sorted from blood. V usage is TRBV29-1 and J usage is TRBJ2-2; TRBD2 aligns across 9 bases. The CDR3 nucleotides are TGCAGCGCATCCGGGACTAGCAACGGGGAGCTGTTTTTT. It translates to CSASGTSNGELFF.